This T cell receptor beta chain was obtained from a study of control samples from healthy donors and cancer patients. V shed 5 bases and J shed 2 bases, with 9 bases lying between them. CDR3 length: 13 amino acids. Germline loops: CDR1 SGHAT, CDR2 FQNNGV. The data were produced by immunoSEQ multiplex PCR, yet TCRdb's version contains in-frame clones alone and is incomplete. The sample holds tens of thousands of clones, roughly 89% seen once. Material: blood. This chain connects TRBV11-2 to TRBJ2-5; D unresolved. The receptor comes from a man in his thirties or forties in good health. In DNA, the CDR3 is TGTGCCAGCAGCGCCGGGTTACAAGAGACCCAGTACTTC. This codes for CASSAGLQETQYF.